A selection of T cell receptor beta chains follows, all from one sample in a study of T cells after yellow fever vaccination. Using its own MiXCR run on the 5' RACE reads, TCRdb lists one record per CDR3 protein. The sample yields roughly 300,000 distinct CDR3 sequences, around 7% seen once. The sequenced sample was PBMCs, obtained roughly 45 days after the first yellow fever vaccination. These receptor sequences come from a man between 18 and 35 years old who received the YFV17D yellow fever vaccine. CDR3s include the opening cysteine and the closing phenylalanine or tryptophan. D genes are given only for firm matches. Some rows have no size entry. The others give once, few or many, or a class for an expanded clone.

CDR3 protein: CASSWATTDTQYF; CDR3 DNA: TGCGCCAGCAGCTGGGCCACCACAGATACGCAGTATTTT; J gene: TRBJ2-3; V gene: TRBV5-1; D gene: -; clone size: few
CDR3 protein: CATSLLGQPGLAQETQYF; CDR3 DNA: TGTGCCACCAGCCTGCTCGGGCAACCGGGACTGGCACAAGAGACCCAGTACTTC; J gene: TRBJ2-5; V gene: TRBV3-1; D gene: -; clone size: -
CDR3 protein: CSARDWAETQYF; CDR3 DNA: TGCAGTGCGCGGGACTGGGCGGAGACCCAGTACTTC; J gene: TRBJ2-5; V gene: TRBV20-1; D gene: -; clone size: -
CDR3 protein: CASSPRPGQGEDPYEQYF; CDR3 DNA: TGTGCCAGCTCACCTCGTCCGGGACAGGGGGAGGACCCCTACGAGCAGTACTTC; J gene: TRBJ2-7; V gene: TRBV18; D gene: TRBD1; clone size: few
CDR3 protein: CASSRTGFSNQPQHF; CDR3 DNA: TGTGCCAGCAGCCGGACAGGATTTAGCAATCAGCCCCAGCATTTT; J gene: TRBJ1-5; V gene: TRBV3-1; D gene: TRBD1; clone size: -
CDR3 protein: CASSASPGTSAGELFF; CDR3 DNA: TGCGCCAGCAGCGCCTCCCCCGGGACTAGCGCCGGGGAGCTGTTTTTT; J gene: TRBJ2-2; V gene: TRBV5-1; D gene: TRBD2; clone size: few
CDR3 protein: CASSPRAAPVGETQYF; CDR3 DNA: TGTGCCAGCAGCCCACGGGCAGCGCCTGTAGGGGAGACCCAGTACTTC; J gene: TRBJ2-5; V gene: TRBV5-6; D gene: -; clone size: few
CDR3 protein: CASHPGRGQDTQYF; CDR3 DNA: TGTGCCAGCCACCCGGGGAGGGGGCAAGATACGCAGTATTTT; J gene: TRBJ2-3; V gene: TRBV7-9; D gene: -; clone size: -
CDR3 protein: CSAPGAGFRETQYF; CDR3 DNA: TGCAGTGCGCCCGGGGCAGGGTTCCGGGAGACCCAGTACTTC; J gene: TRBJ2-5; V gene: TRBV20-1; D gene: -; clone size: -
CDR3 protein: CASSPRGQANYGYTF; CDR3 DNA: TGTGCCAGCAGCCCACGGGGGCAGGCAAACTATGGCTACACCTTC; J gene: TRBJ1-2; V gene: TRBV12-3/TRBV12-4; D gene: -; clone size: many
CDR3 protein: CASSRARTSSYNEQFF; CDR3 DNA: TGCGCCAGCAGCAGAGCTAGAACTAGCTCCTACAATGAGCAGTTCTTC; J gene: TRBJ2-1; V gene: TRBV5-1; D gene: -; clone size: few
CDR3 protein: CASSEGQGRNTEAFF; CDR3 DNA: TGTGCCAGCAGCGAAGGACAGGGAAGGAACACTGAAGCTTTCTTT; J gene: TRBJ1-1; V gene: TRBV7-9; D gene: TRBD1; clone size: -
CDR3 protein: CAINLGGSGSQQFF; CDR3 DNA: TGTGCCATCAATCTTGGAGGTAGCGGGAGTCAGCAGTTCTTC; J gene: TRBJ2-1; V gene: TRBV10-3; D gene: TRBD2; clone size: few
CDR3 protein: CASSPTRPVYNEQFF; CDR3 DNA: TGTGCCAGCAGTCCCACCCGGCCTGTCTACAATGAGCAGTTCTTC; J gene: TRBJ2-1; V gene: TRBV6-1; D gene: -; clone size: few
CDR3 protein: CASSLRLVGTGLYNEQFF; CDR3 DNA: TGTGCCAGCAGCTTGAGGCTCGTTGGGACAGGACTCTACAATGAGCAGTTCTTC; J gene: TRBJ2-1; V gene: TRBV7-2; D gene: TRBD1; clone size: -
CDR3 protein: CSARELVTGELFF; CDR3 DNA: TGCAGTGCTAGAGAGCTAGTGACCGGGGAGCTGTTTTTT; J gene: TRBJ2-2; V gene: TRBV20-1; D gene: -; clone size: -
CDR3 protein: CASSSFRGPYEQYF; CDR3 DNA: TGTGCCAGCAGCTCATTCAGGGGGCCTTACGAGCAGTACTTC; J gene: TRBJ2-7; V gene: TRBV7-9; D gene: TRBD1; clone size: few
CDR3 protein: CASSNGVSGPYEQYF; CDR3 DNA: TGTGCCAGCAGCAACGGTGTTAGCGGCCCCTACGAGCAGTACTTC; J gene: TRBJ2-7; V gene: TRBV21-1; D gene: -; clone size: few
CDR3 protein: CASSPEQGAISEQFF; CDR3 DNA: TGTGCCAGCTCACCAGAGCAGGGGGCGATAAGTGAGCAGTTCTTC; J gene: TRBJ2-1; V gene: TRBV18; D gene: TRBD1; clone size: -
CDR3 protein: CASSLGMDRLGYTF; CDR3 DNA: TGCGCCAGCAGCTTGGGGATGGACCGTCTGGGCTACACCTTC; J gene: TRBJ1-2; V gene: TRBV5-1; D gene: -; clone size: few
CDR3 protein: CAISEPTTSPGTIYF; CDR3 DNA: TGTGCCATCAGTGAGCCGACGACTTCCCCCGGCACCATATATTTT; J gene: TRBJ1-3; V gene: TRBV10-3; D gene: -; clone size: -
CDR3 protein: CASSLDASGGLRETQYF; CDR3 DNA: TGTGCCAGCAGCTTGGATGCTAGCGGGGGCTTAAGGGAGACCCAGTACTTC; J gene: TRBJ2-5; V gene: TRBV5-8; D gene: TRBD2; clone size: -
CDR3 protein: CASSIRAGGTDTQYF; CDR3 DNA: TGTGCCAGTAGTATAAGGGCGGGGGGCACAGATACGCAGTATTTT; J gene: TRBJ2-3; V gene: TRBV19; D gene: TRBD2; clone size: -
CDR3 protein: CASSISLQGNTEAFF; CDR3 DNA: TGTGCCAGTAGTATATCCCTACAGGGAAACACTGAAGCTTTCTTT; J gene: TRBJ1-1; V gene: TRBV19; D gene: -; clone size: many
CDR3 protein: CSAQTGMNTEAFF; CDR3 DNA: TGCAGTGCTCAAACAGGGATGAACACTGAAGCTTTCTTT; J gene: TRBJ1-1; V gene: TRBV20-1; D gene: -; clone size: few
CDR3 protein: CASSVTAGNTIYF; CDR3 DNA: TGTGCCAGCAGCGTTACCGCCGGAAACACCATATATTTT; J gene: TRBJ1-3; V gene: TRBV9; D gene: -; clone size: -
CDR3 protein: CAWKDWSSYEQYF; CDR3 DNA: TGTGCCTGGAAAGACTGGAGCTCCTACGAGCAGTACTTC; J gene: TRBJ2-7; V gene: TRBV30; D gene: -; clone size: -
CDR3 protein: CASSLSGFHSNQPQHF; CDR3 DNA: TGTGCCAGCAGCTTAAGCGGGTTCCATAGCAATCAGCCCCAGCATTTT; J gene: TRBJ1-5; V gene: TRBV7-9; D gene: -; clone size: -
CDR3 protein: CASSGVDGPTEAFF; CDR3 DNA: TGCGCCAGCAGCGGGGTGGACGGACCCACTGAAGCTTTCTTT; J gene: TRBJ1-1; V gene: TRBV5-1; D gene: -; clone size: -
CDR3 protein: CSASNGWTYNEQFF; CDR3 DNA: TGCAGTGCTAGTAACGGCTGGACCTACAATGAGCAGTTCTTC; J gene: TRBJ2-1; V gene: TRBV20-1; D gene: -; clone size: many
CDR3 protein: CASSPPSGGSETQYF; CDR3 DNA: TGTGCCAGCTCACCACCCAGCGGGGGCAGCGAGACCCAGTACTTC; J gene: TRBJ2-5; V gene: TRBV18; D gene: TRBD2; clone size: -
CDR3 protein: CAISESKRGSAGELFF; CDR3 DNA: TGTGCCATCAGTGAGTCGAAAAGGGGGTCCGCCGGGGAGCTGTTTTTT; J gene: TRBJ2-2; V gene: TRBV10-3; D gene: -; clone size: few
CDR3 protein: CASSQEFNLNTEAFF; CDR3 DNA: TGCGCCAGCAGCCAAGAATTCAATTTGAACACTGAAGCTTTCTTT; J gene: TRBJ1-1; V gene: TRBV4-1; D gene: -; clone size: few
CDR3 protein: CSATLPSGSTTDTQYF; CDR3 DNA: TGCAGTGCCACATTACCTAGCGGAAGTACCACAGATACGCAGTATTTT; J gene: TRBJ2-3; V gene: TRBV20-1; D gene: TRBD2; clone size: -
CDR3 protein: CASSFGGADSEQYF; CDR3 DNA: TGTGCCAGCAGCTTCGGGGGGGCGGATAGCGAGCAGTACTTC; J gene: TRBJ2-7; V gene: TRBV5-4; D gene: TRBD2; clone size: many
CDR3 protein: CASTRGGRQETQYF; CDR3 DNA: TGTGCCAGCACGCGGGGGGGGCGCCAAGAGACCCAGTACTTC; J gene: TRBJ2-5; V gene: TRBV6-1; D gene: TRBD2; clone size: -
CDR3 protein: CASSYGQGYTGELFF; CDR3 DNA: TGTGCCAGCAGTTACGGACAGGGGTACACCGGGGAGCTGTTTTTT; J gene: TRBJ2-2; V gene: TRBV5-6; D gene: TRBD1; clone size: few
CDR3 protein: CASSRRGGTQTQYF; CDR3 DNA: TGTGCCAGCAGCCGTAGAGGGGGGACGCAGACCCAGTACTTC; J gene: TRBJ2-5; V gene: TRBV12-3/TRBV12-4; D gene: -; clone size: few
CDR3 protein: CASSHGTGEPSSYEQYF; CDR3 DNA: TGTGCCAGCAGCCACGGTACAGGGGAGCCCAGCTCCTACGAGCAGTACTTC; J gene: TRBJ2-7; V gene: TRBV14; D gene: TRBD1; clone size: few
CDR3 protein: CATSDRDGELFF; CDR3 DNA: TGTGCCACCAGTGATCGCGACGGGGAGCTGTTTTTT; J gene: TRBJ2-2; V gene: TRBV24-1; D gene: -; clone size: few
CDR3 protein: CASSSTGEGNQPQHF; CDR3 DNA: TGCGCCAGCAGCTCGACAGGGGAGGGCAATCAGCCCCAGCATTTT; J gene: TRBJ1-5; V gene: TRBV5-1; D gene: TRBD1; clone size: once
CDR3 protein: CASSLGPNCDYGYTF; CDR3 DNA: TGCGCCAGCAGTCTTGGACCAAACTGCGACTATGGCTACACCTTC; J gene: TRBJ1-2; V gene: TRBV5-1; D gene: -; clone size: -
CDR3 protein: CASSYRDGNSPLHF; CDR3 DNA: TGTGCCAGCAGTTACCGGGACGGGAATTCACCCCTCCACTTT; J gene: TRBJ1-6; V gene: TRBV5-6; D gene: -; clone size: -
CDR3 protein: CASSSSGGLVDTQYF; CDR3 DNA: TGTGCCAGCAGCAGCAGCGGGGGGTTAGTAGATACGCAGTATTTT; J gene: TRBJ2-3; V gene: TRBV7-2; D gene: TRBD2; clone size: few
CDR3 protein: CASRGDYNTGELFF; CDR3 DNA: TGTGCCAGCCGAGGGGACTACAACACCGGGGAGCTGTTTTTT; J gene: TRBJ2-2; V gene: TRBV6-5; D gene: TRBD2; clone size: -
CDR3 protein: CASSVALAGGPQYF; CDR3 DNA: TGTGCCAGCAGCGTCGCTCTAGCGGGGGGCCCTCAGTACTTC; J gene: TRBJ2-4; V gene: TRBV9; D gene: TRBD2; clone size: few
CDR3 protein: CATRTGGCYGYTF; CDR3 DNA: TGTGCCACCAGGACAGGGGGCTGCTATGGCTACACCTTC; J gene: TRBJ1-2; V gene: TRBV24-1; D gene: TRBD1; clone size: -
CDR3 protein: CASSLVQGYQETQYF; CDR3 DNA: TGTGCCAGCAGCTTAGTTCAAGGATACCAAGAGACCCAGTACTTC; J gene: TRBJ2-5; V gene: TRBV7-2; D gene: -; clone size: many
CDR3 protein: CATSRTWGSGNEQFF; CDR3 DNA: TGTGCCACCAGCAGAACGTGGGGGTCTGGGAATGAGCAGTTCTTC; J gene: TRBJ2-1; V gene: TRBV15; D gene: -; clone size: few
CDR3 protein: CASSYSTSGERDTQYF; CDR3 DNA: TGTGCCAGCAGTTATTCGACTAGCGGGGAGAGGGATACGCAGTATTTT; J gene: TRBJ2-3; V gene: TRBV6-2/TRBV6-3; D gene: TRBD2; clone size: few